These 2 T cell receptor beta chains originate from one sample sequenced in a study of OX40 agonist ivuxolimab in advanced cancers. Produced via immunoSEQ multiplex PCR; TCRdb's table is partial and in-frame only. Of roughly 70,000 clones in the sample, about nine tenths were seen once. The material sequenced was CD4+ or CD8+ T cells sorted from blood, taken in a trial of the OX40 agonist ivuxolimab. The receptors were gathered from an adult with an advanced solid tumor such as melanoma, head and neck, liver or kidney cancer.

This chain connects TRBV2 to TRBJ2-7; D is unresolved. CDR3 size: 14 residues. Germline CDR1 is SNHLY and CDR2 is FYNNEI. V was clipped by 7 bases and J by 5 bases, with 18 bases between them. The CDR3 nucleotides are TGTGCCAGCACCCCGTTGAGTAGCAGTCACGAGCAGTACTTC. Its protein product is CASTPLSSSHEQYF.

V usage is TRBV5-1 and J usage is TRBJ1-1; a weak D match, TRBD1 (6 bases). The CDR3 is 16 residues long. Germline V gene sequence: CDR1 SGHRS, CDR2 YFSETQ. Trimming took 4 bases from V and 0 from J, leaving 16 bases between them. The CDR3: CASSAPTTGMNTEAFF. CDR3 DNA: TGCGCCAGCAGCGCCCCCACGACAGGAATGAACACTGAAGCTTTCTTT.